Shown below are 19 T cell receptor beta chains from a single sample sequenced in a study of blood T cells in healthy people across ages. The authors ran a second PCR of about 6 to 11 cycles using a sample-barcoded 5' primer and a J-beta primer mix. TCRdb processed the 5' RACE reads anew with MiXCR; each CDR3 protein has one entry. The data show approximately 690,000 distinct CDR3 sequences, with 45% to 65% seen just once and around 37% held by the top ten. Sample: blood. The receptor source for this set is a man between 60 and 70 years old in good health.

The chain uses TRBV6-5 and TRBJ1-1; 8 bases are shared with TRBD1. J gave up 1 base and V 2 bases, and 6 bases lay outside the gene matches. The germline V gene encodes CDR1 MNHEY and CDR2 SVGAGI. This CDR3 is built from 16 residues. The CDR3 here is CASSYATGARNTEAFF. The CDR3 coding sequence is TGTGCCAGCAGTTACGCGACAGGGGCCAGGAACACTGAAGCTTTCTTT.

This clonotype was detected only once. The chain uses TRBV5-6 and TRBJ1-5; tentative D call: TRBD1 (5 bases). CDR1 SGHDT and CDR2 YYEEEE come from the germline V gene. Trimming cost V 5 bases and J 1 base, with 16 bases left between them. The CDR3 loop spans 16 amino acids. Written as DNA, the CDR3 is TGTGCCAGCAGTTCCAGGGCAAGGAGGAGCAATCAGCCCCAGCATTTT. This encodes CASSSRARRSNQPQHF.

The chain combines TRBV6-2 or TRBV6-3 with TRBJ2-7; the D call may be TRBD1 or TRBD2 (5 bases each). The DNA end favors TRBJ2-4, so the J call may be wrong. The germline CDR1 and CDR2 sequences are MNHEY and SVGEGT. The CDR3 runs 19 residues. CDR3 DNA sequence: TGTGCCAGCAGCCACTATTATAGCCAACTTTGGGGGGCCAAAAACATTCAGTACTTC. Translating gives CASSHYYSQLWGAKNIQYF.

The genes are TRBV7-9 and TRBJ2-7; 7 bases agree with TRBD1. The CDR3 covers 15 residues. Trimming removed 1 base from V and 2 bases from J; junction bases left unmatched: 5. Germline CDR1 reads SEHNR; CDR2 reads FQNEAQ (reference sequence). The chain's CDR3 is CASSLGGGLPYEQYF. The CDR3 DNA follows: TGTGCCAGCAGCTTAGGAGGGGGCCTTCCCTACGAGCAGTACTTC.

CDR3 sequence (DNA): TGTGCCAGCAGGGGGGATTCTAGCAATCAGCCCCAGCATTTT. Its protein product is CASRGDSSNQPQHF. The chain recombines TRBV2 with TRBJ1-5, with D perhaps matching TRBD1 (5 bases). Germline V gives CDR1 SNHLY, CDR2 FYNNEI. Trimming shortened V by 6 bases and J by 0 bases, and 9 bases separated the two germline ends. This CDR3 comprises 14 residues.

This clonotype appeared a few times. The V call is TRBV20-1, the J call TRBJ2-4, with TRBD1 as a possible D gene (5 bases). The end of the DNA is better explained by TRBJ2-5, so the J call may be wrong. The CDR3 extends over 13 amino acids. Germline lookup yields CDR1 DFQATT and CDR2 SNEGSKA (reference sequence). CDR3 sequence: CSARVQGAETQYF. The DNA for the CDR3 is TGCAGTGCTCGAGTTCAGGGCGCGGAGACCCAGTACTTC.

This clonotype has more than one count but fewer than ten. The chain joins TRBV2 to TRBJ2-7; D ambiguous. Germline CDR1 and CDR2: SNHLY and FYNNEI. There are 15 residues in the CDR3. V shed 2 bases and J shed 0 bases, with 11 bases lying between them. As DNA, the CDR3 is TGTGCCAGCAGTGAAAGAGGAGAGAGCTCCTACGAGCAGTACTTC. This sequence encodes CASSERGESSYEQYF.

The chain uses TRBV5-1 and TRBJ1-5, with a possible D match to TRBD1 (5 bases). CDR1 SGHRS and CDR2 YFSETQ come from the germline V gene. Trimming took off 4 bases at V and 5 bases at J, with 22 bases between the two ends. The CDR3 loop spans 17 amino acids. CDR3 in amino acids: CASSPGGAAFGDQPQHF. Here the CDR3 DNA reads TGCGCCAGCAGCCCGGGCGGGGCAGCGTTTGGGGATCAGCCCCAGCATTTT. Full variable domain (missing parts from reference TRBV5-1 and TRBJ1-5): KAGVTQTPRYLIKTRGQQVTLSCSPISGHRSVSWYQQTPGQGLQFLFEYFSETQRNKGNFPGRFSGRQFSNSRSEMNVSTLELGDSALYLCASSPGGAAFGDQPQHFGDGTRLSIL.

This chain uses TRBV7-9 with TRBJ1-1, with TRBD1 matching 9 bases. Germline lookup yields CDR1 SEHNR and CDR2 FQNEAQ (reference sequence). The CDR3 totals 14 residues. Trimming removed 8 bases from V and 3 bases from J; junction bases left unmatched: 7. The CDR3 loop reads CASGSWTGDTEAFF. Here the CDR3 DNA reads TGTGCCAGCGGGAGTTGGACAGGGGACACTGAAGCTTTCTTT.

V and J are TRBV20-1 and TRBJ2-1, with 7 bases matching TRBD1. The ends lost 5 bases at V and 0 bases at J; junction bases unmatched: 7. The CDR3 runs to 15 residues. CDR1 is DFQATT and CDR2 is SNEGSKA in the germline V gene (reference sequence). The CDR3, as DNA: TGCAGTGCTGGCAGGACAGGTTCCTCCTACAATGAGCAGTTCTTC. This sequence encodes CSAGRTGSSYNEQFF.

Worth noting for this clonotype: This may be a read error: a much more frequent sequence differs by one nucleotide. The rearrangement joins TRBV12-3 or TRBV12-4 to TRBJ2-1, with a weak D call TRBD1 (6 bases). The CDR3 is 12 residues long. CDR3 nucleotides: TGTGCCAACAGTTTCCCAGGACAGAAGCAGTTCTTC. This translates into CANSFPGQKQFF.

This clonotype occurred a few times. This chain links TRBV4-1 with TRBJ2-1; TRBD2 aligns across 7 bases. The trim removed 0 bases at V and 5 bases at J, leaving 7 bases unmatched. This CDR3 is 16 amino acids long. CDR1 and CDR2 from the germline V gene are MGHRA and YSYEKL. The DNA of the CDR3 is TGCGCCAGCAGCCAAGAGGTGACTAGCCTGAACAATGAGCAGTTCTTC. Its protein product is CASSQEVTSLNNEQFF.

Comments on this clonotype: One end of the junction fails to match germline, which may point to a read error. This chain connects TRBV7-2 to TRBJ1-4; maybe TRBD1 (6 bases). Germline V gene data show CDR1 as SGHTA and CDR2 as FQGNSA. CDR3 length: 15 amino acids. CDR3 nucleotides: TGTGCCAGCAGCCTAACAGCTTGGCCAGGGGAAATACTGTTTTTT. Its translation is CASSLTAWPGEILFF.

The chain combines TRBV12-3 or TRBV12-4 with TRBJ2-3; the D is unclear. The CDR3 is 12 residues long. The V end was cut by 8 bases, the J end by 4 bases, with 10 bases between. The CDR3 DNA reads TGTGCCAGCTGGGGTAACTCAGATACGCAGTATTTT. Amino acid sequence: CASWGNSDTQYF.

The table lists this clonotype with a few counts. V is TRBV18 and J is TRBJ2-7; 15 bases are a match to TRBD2. Per the germline V gene, CDR1 is KGHSH and CDR2 is LQKENI. This CDR3 is 17 amino acids long. V shed 3 bases, J shed 2 bases, and the junction held 5 bases outside the gene matches. The CDR3 protein is CASSPGTSGGLTYEQYF. In DNA, the CDR3 is TGTGCCAGCTCACCCGGGACTAGCGGGGGGTTGACCTACGAGCAGTACTTC.

A few counts support this clonotype. This chain uses TRBV7-2 with TRBJ1-4, with D hard to call. This CDR3 is 15 amino acids long. V lost 5 bases, J lost 9 bases, and 19 bases lay in between. Germline CDR1 SGHTA, CDR2 FQGNSA. CDR3 bases: TGTGCCAGCAGCCCAAAGAGACGGACGGAACAAAAACTGTTTTTT. This translates into CASSPKRRTEQKLFF.

This clonotype was picked up one time. CDR3 in DNA: TGTGCCAGCAGTTTGTCGAGGGACCCTGGATTTATCCAAAACATTCAGTACTTC. Its translation is CASSLSRDPGFIQNIQYF. The chain links TRBV28 to TRBJ2-7; D might be TRBD1 or TRBD2, each matching 5 bases. The J call may be wrong; the DNA end is better matched by TRBJ2-4. The germline gives CDR1 MDHEN, CDR2 SYDVKM. This CDR3 comprises 18 residues.

This clonotype showed up just a few times. The J gene is TRBJ2-1, the V gene TRBV7-2, with TRBD2 matching over 16 bases. From germline, CDR1 is SGHTA and CDR2 FQGNSA. V lost 4 bases, J lost 6 bases, and 6 bases stayed unmatched. The CDR3 contains 17 residues. CDR3 amino acids: CASSWGLAGGQGNEQFF. CDR3 DNA: TGTGCCAGCAGCTGGGGACTAGCGGGGGGGCAAGGCAATGAGCAGTTCTTC.

The rearrangement uses TRBV3-1 and TRBJ2-5; 8 bases are shared with TRBD2. V shed 0 bases and J 2 bases; nucleotides not matched to a gene: 11. Germline assignment: CDR1 LGHDT and CDR2 YNNKEL (reference sequence). The CDR3 totals 18 residues. In DNA, the CDR3 is TGTGCCAGCAGCCAAGATTTCAAGATCAGCGGGGGTCAAGAGACCCAGTACTTC. Protein: CASSQDFKISGGQETQYF.